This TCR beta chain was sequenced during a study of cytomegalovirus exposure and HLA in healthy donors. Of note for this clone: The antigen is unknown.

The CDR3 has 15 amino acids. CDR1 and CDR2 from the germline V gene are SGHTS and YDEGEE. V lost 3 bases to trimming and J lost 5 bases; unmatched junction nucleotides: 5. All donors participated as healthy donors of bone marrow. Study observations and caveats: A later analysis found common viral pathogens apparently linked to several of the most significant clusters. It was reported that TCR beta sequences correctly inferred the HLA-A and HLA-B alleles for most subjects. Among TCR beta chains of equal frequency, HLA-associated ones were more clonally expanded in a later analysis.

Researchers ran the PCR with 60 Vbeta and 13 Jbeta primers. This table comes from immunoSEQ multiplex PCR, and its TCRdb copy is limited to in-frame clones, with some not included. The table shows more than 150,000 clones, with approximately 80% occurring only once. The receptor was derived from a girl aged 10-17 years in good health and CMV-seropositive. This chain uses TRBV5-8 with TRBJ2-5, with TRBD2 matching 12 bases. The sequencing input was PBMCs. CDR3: CASSSGLAGRETQYF. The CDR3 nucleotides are TGTGCCAGCAGCTCAGGACTAGCGGGAAGGGAGACCCAGTACTTC. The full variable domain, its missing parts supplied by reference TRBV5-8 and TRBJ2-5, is EAGVTQSPTHLIKTRGQQATLRCSPISGHTSVYWYQQALGLGLQFLLWYDEGEERNRGNFPPRFSGRQFPNYSSELNVNALELEDSALYLCASSSGLAGRETQYFGPGTRLLVL.